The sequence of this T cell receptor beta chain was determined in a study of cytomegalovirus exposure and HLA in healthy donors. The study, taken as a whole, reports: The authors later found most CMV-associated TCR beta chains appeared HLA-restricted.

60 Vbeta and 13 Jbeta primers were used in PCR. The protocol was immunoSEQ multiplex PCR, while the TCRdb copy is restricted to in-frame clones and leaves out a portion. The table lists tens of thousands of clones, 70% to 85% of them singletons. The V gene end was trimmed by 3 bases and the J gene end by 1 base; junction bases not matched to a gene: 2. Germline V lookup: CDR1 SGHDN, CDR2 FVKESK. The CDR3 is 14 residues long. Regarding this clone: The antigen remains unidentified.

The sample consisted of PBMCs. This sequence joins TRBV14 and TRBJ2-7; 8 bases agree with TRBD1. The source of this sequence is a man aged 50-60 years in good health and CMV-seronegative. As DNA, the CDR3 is TGTGCCAGCAGCCACCGACAGGGGTCCTACGAGCAGTACTTC. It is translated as CASSHRQGSYEQYF.